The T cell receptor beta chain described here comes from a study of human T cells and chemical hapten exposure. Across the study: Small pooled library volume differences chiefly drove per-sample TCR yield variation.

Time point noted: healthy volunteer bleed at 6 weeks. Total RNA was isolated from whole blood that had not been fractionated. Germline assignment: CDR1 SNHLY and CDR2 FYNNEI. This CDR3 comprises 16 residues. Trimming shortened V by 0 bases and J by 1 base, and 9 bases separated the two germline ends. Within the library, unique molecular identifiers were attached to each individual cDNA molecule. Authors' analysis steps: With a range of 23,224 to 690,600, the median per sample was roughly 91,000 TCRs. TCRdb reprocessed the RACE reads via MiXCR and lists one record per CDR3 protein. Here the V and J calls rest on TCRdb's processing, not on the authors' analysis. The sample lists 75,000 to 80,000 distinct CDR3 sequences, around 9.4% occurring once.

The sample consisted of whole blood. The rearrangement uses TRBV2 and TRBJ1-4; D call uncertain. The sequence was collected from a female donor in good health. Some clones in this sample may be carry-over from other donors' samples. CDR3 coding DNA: TGTGCCAGCAGTGAAGCGCTGACGTTAACTAATGAAAAACTGTTTTTT. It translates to CASSEALTLTNEKLFF.